This T cell receptor beta chain is drawn from a study of patients and donors after allogeneic stem cell transplantation. The sample holds a few counts of this clonotype. In TCRdb, the RT-PCR reads were re-called with MiXCR into one record per CDR3 protein. The table has over 400,000 distinct CDR3 sequences, 16% seen once. J was trimmed by 9 bases and V by 0 bases; bases with no gene match: 13. The CDR3 has 16 amino acids. In germline, CDR1 is DFQATT, CDR2 SNEGSKA (reference sequence). The TCR was taken from a human donor who was either an allogeneic HSCT recipient or a stem cell or donor lymphocyte infusion donor (not recorded which). It is not recorded whose cells these are; they may come from a transplant donor. Sequenced: blood, either unsorted or a sorted T cell fraction (not recorded which). The chain has TRBV20-1 and TRBJ2-3; 9 positions agree with TRBD1. CDR3 amino acids: CSARDSGTGRLGTQYF. CDR3 sequence (DNA): TGCAGTGCTAGAGATTCTGGGACAGGGAGACTAGGGACGCAGTATTTT.